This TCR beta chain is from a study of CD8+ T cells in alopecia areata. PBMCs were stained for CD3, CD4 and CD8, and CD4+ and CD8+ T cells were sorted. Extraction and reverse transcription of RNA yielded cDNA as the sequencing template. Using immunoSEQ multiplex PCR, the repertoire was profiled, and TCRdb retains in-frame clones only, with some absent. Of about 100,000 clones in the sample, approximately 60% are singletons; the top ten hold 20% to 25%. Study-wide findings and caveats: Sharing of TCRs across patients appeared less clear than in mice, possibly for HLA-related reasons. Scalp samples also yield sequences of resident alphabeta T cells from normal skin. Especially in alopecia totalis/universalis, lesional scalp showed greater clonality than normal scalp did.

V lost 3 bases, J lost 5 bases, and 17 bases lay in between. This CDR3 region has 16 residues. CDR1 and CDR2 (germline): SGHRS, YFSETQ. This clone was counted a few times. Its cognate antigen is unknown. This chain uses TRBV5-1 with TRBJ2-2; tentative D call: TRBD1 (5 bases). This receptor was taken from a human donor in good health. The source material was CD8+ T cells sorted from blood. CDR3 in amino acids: CASSSIPGKWTGELFF. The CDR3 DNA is TGCGCCAGCAGCTCAATCCCAGGGAAGTGGACCGGGGAGCTGTTTTTT.